This T cell receptor beta chain was profiled in a study of blood T cell repertoires in COVID-19 (dated by TCRdb to 2018 to 2020). Study-level background: Samples covering the acute and convalescent phases of COVID-19 were provided by collaborators in the United States, Italy and Spain. The material from the prospective study consisted of cDNA or gDNA derived from T cells, B-cell-depleted T cells, or PBMCs. The dataset comprised deeply sampled blood TCRbeta repertoires from subjects exposed to, actively infected with, or recovered from COVID-19. A freely available public database, intended as a resource for researchers studying the immune response to SARS-CoV-2, is where the repertoires were released. Samples were obtained from the ongoing ImmuneRACE study (first 160 participants) and from over 1,000 subjects provided by 6 global collaborators. The sample metadata nearly always contained a de-identified subject ID, COVID-19 status, age in years and sex. Where available, HLA class I and class II types were taken from metadata supplied by the sample provider and were not determined by assay-based typing. Study-level results and caveats: How much clinical and demographic metadata was included differed by source and by participant, and the metadata was provided uncurated.

As encoded in the germline V gene, CDR1 is SGHTA while CDR2 is FQGNSA. Compared with germline, V lacks 4 bases and J lacks 2 bases; bases without a gene match: 10. Including cysteine and phenylalanine, the CDR3 has 16 amino acids. Only the CDR3 DNA stays, 48 bases, in frame from base 1. Remarks on this clone: Its antigen specificity is not known. Base qualities are not provided; no much larger clone lies one nucleotide away.

At one collaborating source in Seattle, patients were enrolled during active infection and were followed longitudinally through the course of disease. Collaborating institutions collected whole blood in K2EDTA tubes following their own protocols. For TCRbeta analysis, collaborators shipped samples as frozen whole blood, isolated PBMCs, or DNA extracted from either of those sample types. The immunoSEQ Assay, a bias-controlled multiplex PCR, was used to amplify TCRbeta CDR3 regions from genomic DNA. From the authors' description of their analysis: The number of nucleated cells in each sample was estimated from the amplification of reference gene primers within the assay. Sequence reads were collapsed and filtered to measure the absolute abundance of every unique TCRbeta CDR3 rearrangement. For each sample, productive Simpson clonality was calculated by taking the square root of Simpson's diversity index across productive rearrangements. In its TCRdb copy, this immuneACCESS table keeps in-frame sequences only and misses some clones. Where compared with another copy, unresolved V genes explain less than half of these, and the others have no known cause. For V, J and clone size, that table is used; D and trimming come from the DNA. In all, the sample holds 150,000 to 200,000 clones, and just over 90% of those were seen once. Less than 2% of the sample belongs to the ten largest clones.

The sequence is built from TRBV7-2 and TRBJ2-7; TRBD1 fits 8 bases in the junction. Sequenced material: peripheral blood. The sequence was obtained from a woman in her sixties with COVID-19, enrolled during active disease. The DNA sequence is as follows: TGTGCCAGCAGCTCCACACCCGGGACAGGAACCTACGAGCAGTACTTC. The encoded protein is CASSSTPGTGTYEQYF.